A single sample gave rise to the 5 T cell receptor beta chains below, sequenced in a study of response to subunit inactivated influenza vaccine. One entry per CDR3 protein, called by TCRdb with MiXCR from the RT-PCR reads. The sample carries a few hundred thousand distinct CDR3 sequences, 21% recorded once. This specimen consisted of PBMCs from blood, obtained about 19 months after vaccination. The receptors come from a man aged 50 to 75 who received an inactivated influenza vaccine.

The rearrangement uses TRBV6-1 and TRBJ2-5, with D possibly TRBD1 on 6 matching bases. Germline-derived CDR1 and CDR2 are MNHNS and SASEGT. The CDR3 spans 14 residues. The V gene lost 5 bases and the J gene lost 4 bases, with 14 bases spanning the gap. The CDR3 DNA reads TGTGCCAGCAGTCCGGCAACAGGGAGAGAGACCCAGTACTTC. Encoded protein: CASSPATGRETQYF.

This rearrangement joins TRBV20-1 to TRBJ2-2; weak D call: TRBD2 (5 bases). From germline, CDR1 is DFQATT and CDR2 SNEGSKA (reference sequence). This CDR3 region has 15 residues. Trimming shortened V by 2 bases and J by 3 bases, and 13 bases separated the two germline ends. The CDR3 reads CSARTRTDYTGELFF. The CDR3 region has the DNA TGCAGTGCTAGAACTCGGACGGACTACACCGGGGAGCTGTTTTTT.

About this clonotype itself: A much larger clone is a single base away; this may be a read error. The chain carries TRBV3-1 and TRBJ2-1; D gene uncertain. CDR1 and CDR2 (germline): LGHDT, YNNKEL (reference sequence). The CDR3 contains 11 residues. CDR3 region: CASSQFHEKFF. As DNA, the CDR3 is TGTGCCAGCAGCCAATTCCATGAGAAGTTCTTC.

The CDR3 coding sequence is TGTGCCAGCTGCCTATCCAGGGGTTCCTACGAGCAGTACTTC. Encoded protein: CASCLSRGSYEQYF. This rearrangement joins TRBV28 to TRBJ2-7; D perhaps matches TRBD1 (6 bases). Germline assignment: CDR1 MDHEN and CDR2 SYDVKM. The CDR3 length is 14 residues. V was shortened by 8 bases and J by 1 base, with 15 bases between the two germline ends.

The chain links TRBV7-9 to TRBJ2-7, with D perhaps matching TRBD1 (6 bases). With 4 bases removed from V and 2 bases from J, the gap between germline ends came to 9 bases. The CDR3 has 13 amino acids. The germline gives CDR1 SEHNR, CDR2 FQNEAQ (reference sequence). The CDR3 loop is CASSSDSTYEQYF. Written as DNA, the CDR3 is TGTGCCAGCAGCTCGGACAGTACCTACGAGCAGTACTTC. Full variable domain (rest looked up from reference TRBV7-9 and TRBJ2-7): DTGVSQNPRHKITKRGQNVTFRCDPISEHNRLYWYRQTLGQGPEFLTYFQNEAQLEKSRLLSDRFSAERPKGSFSTLEIQRTEQGDSAMYLCASSSDSTYEQYFGPGTRLTVT.